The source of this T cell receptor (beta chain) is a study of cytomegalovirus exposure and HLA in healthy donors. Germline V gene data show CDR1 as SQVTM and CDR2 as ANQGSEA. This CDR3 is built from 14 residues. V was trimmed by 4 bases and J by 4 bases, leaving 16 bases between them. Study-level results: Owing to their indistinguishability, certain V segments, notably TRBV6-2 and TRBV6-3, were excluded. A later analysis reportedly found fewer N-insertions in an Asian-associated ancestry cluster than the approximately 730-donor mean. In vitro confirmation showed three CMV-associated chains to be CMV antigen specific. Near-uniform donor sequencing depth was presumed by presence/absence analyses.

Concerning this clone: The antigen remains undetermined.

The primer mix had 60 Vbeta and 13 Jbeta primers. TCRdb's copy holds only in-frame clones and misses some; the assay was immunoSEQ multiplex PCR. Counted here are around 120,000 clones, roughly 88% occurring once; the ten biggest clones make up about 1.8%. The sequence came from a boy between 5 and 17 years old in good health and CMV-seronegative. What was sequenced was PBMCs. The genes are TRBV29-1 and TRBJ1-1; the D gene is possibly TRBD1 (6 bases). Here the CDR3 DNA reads TGCAGCGTTGGCCTCCGGACAGAACCCACTGAAGCTTTCTTT. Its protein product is CSVGLRTEPTEAFF.